The entry below gives a single TCR beta chain sequence along with its context. This entry comes from a study of blood T cell repertoires in COVID-19. Study in general: Nucleic acid was either cDNA or gDNA, and it came from T cells, B-cell-depleted T cells, or PBMCs.

This CDR3 region has 18 residues. V trimming: 7 bases; J trimming: 3 bases; junction bases outside the gene matches: 13. The germline V gene has CDR1 SNHLY and CDR2 FYNNEI. Profiled with immunoSEQ multiplex PCR; TCRdb holds only in-frame clones, not every one. Of approximately 170,000 clones listed, about 88% are singletons. The sequence was obtained from a woman aged 18-35 years who had recovered from COVID-19. The sequencing sample was made of PBMCs or T cells enriched from blood (not recorded which). The chain combines TRBV2 with TRBJ2-3; 13 bases line up with TRBD2. This CDR3 is CASTSRRLAGGLTDTQYF. DNA of the CDR3: TGTGCCAGCACCTCAAGACGACTAGCGGGAGGTTTAACAGATACGCAGTATTTT.